The rows below give T cell receptor beta chains drawn from one sample of a study of blood T cell repertoires in COVID-19. Some clones are missing from TCRdb's copy, which holds only in-frame ones; the method was immunoSEQ multiplex PCR. The sample has around 84,000 clones; around 82% are singletons. Input material: peripheral blood. The receptors shown here come from an older man with active or convalescent COVID-19. CDR3s include the opening cysteine and the closing phenylalanine or tryptophan. The order of the fields is J gene, V gene, CDR3 protein.

j_gene: TRBJ2-7
v_gene: TRBV18
CDR3aa: CASSTGSSYEQYF

j_gene: TRBJ1-5
v_gene: TRBV19
CDR3aa: CASSTGTGPGQPQHF

j_gene: TRBJ2-2
v_gene: TRBV11-2
CDR3aa: CASNPGGPTGELFF

j_gene: TRBJ2-5
v_gene: TRBV7-2
CDR3aa: CASSYRTGETQYF

j_gene: TRBJ2-2
v_gene: TRBV6-4
CDR3aa: CASGSGGGELFF

j_gene: TRBJ1-3
v_gene: TRBV5-1
CDR3aa: CASSSRGPGNTIYF

j_gene: TRBJ1-1
v_gene: TRBV2
CDR3aa: CASTGILTGRAFF

j_gene: TRBJ1-5
v_gene: TRBV3-1/TRBV3-2
CDR3aa: CASSPTGGNQPQHF

j_gene: TRBJ1-5
v_gene: TRBV5-6
CDR3aa: CASRPAGRGDQPQHF

j_gene: TRBJ2-2
v_gene: TRBV19
CDR3aa: CASSRGDLFGELFF

j_gene: TRBJ2-7
v_gene: TRBV28
CDR3aa: CASSSGSDEQYF

j_gene: TRBJ1-6
v_gene: TRBV2
CDR3aa: CASTKGADRRILHF

j_gene: TRBJ1-1
v_gene: TRBV9
CDR3aa: CASSPEVRGNTEAFF

j_gene: TRBJ1-2
v_gene: TRBV9
CDR3aa: CASSVASAGGYTF

j_gene: TRBJ1-1
v_gene: TRBV3-1/TRBV3-2
CDR3aa: CASSSGQGRGSTEAFF

j_gene: TRBJ2-1
v_gene: TRBV5-6
CDR3aa: CASSRSSRGDEQFF

j_gene: TRBJ1-5
v_gene: TRBV10-2
CDR3aa: CASKLEGHQPQHF

j_gene: TRBJ2-1
v_gene: TRBV2
CDR3aa: CASSEGAGAGDEQFF

j_gene: TRBJ2-4
v_gene: TRBV7-8
CDR3aa: CASSTGNRVPKNIQYF

j_gene: TRBJ2-4
v_gene: TRBV11-2
CDR3aa: CASSESLIAKNIQYF

j_gene: TRBJ2-4
v_gene: TRBV2
CDR3aa: CASSEALLGGMGKNIQYF

j_gene: TRBJ2-7
v_gene: TRBV5-1
CDR3aa: CASSQAQQGWSEQYF

j_gene: TRBJ2-3
v_gene: TRBV24-1
CDR3aa: CATSDYGQGTDTQYF

j_gene: TRBJ2-7
v_gene: TRBV27
CDR3aa: CASSFWTGVENEQYF

j_gene: TRBJ2-1
v_gene: TRBV19
CDR3aa: CASSIRQGDFFWNEQFF

j_gene: TRBJ1-3
v_gene: TRBV28
CDR3aa: CASSFAGRGESGNTIYF

j_gene: TRBJ1-3
v_gene: TRBV30
CDR3aa: CAWSVQVFSGNTIYF

j_gene: TRBJ1-1
v_gene: TRBV7-9
CDR3aa: CASSLVVSEAFF

j_gene: TRBJ1-4
v_gene: TRBV6-6
CDR3aa: CASSGQGGEKLFF

j_gene: TRBJ1-5
v_gene: TRBV19
CDR3aa: CASSPLTPDRASNQPQHF

j_gene: TRBJ1-2
v_gene: TRBV18
CDR3aa: CASSPPVTANYGYTF

j_gene: TRBJ1-1
v_gene: TRBV28
CDR3aa: CASSYDRGSAEAFF

j_gene: TRBJ2-7
v_gene: TRBV29-1
CDR3aa: CSVAGGSYEQYF

j_gene: TRBJ2-1
v_gene: TRBV7-2
CDR3aa: CASSLGTSGIGVFF

j_gene: TRBJ2-7
v_gene: TRBV5-6
CDR3aa: CASSLPGGLGVVYEQYF

j_gene: TRBJ2-3
v_gene: TRBV12-3/TRBV12-4
CDR3aa: CASSQLGDTQYF